A single sample gave rise to the 14 T cell receptor beta chains below, sequenced in a study of control samples from healthy donors and cancer patients. Using immunoSEQ multiplex PCR, the repertoire was profiled, and TCRdb retains in-frame clones only, with some absent. The sample lists tens of thousands of clones; 90% were seen once. The specimen sequenced was PBMCs. The source is a man aged 55-75 years with colorectal cancer.

V usage is TRBV9 and J usage is TRBJ1-5; D uncertain. Germline assignment: CDR1 SGDLS and CDR2 YYNGEE. V lost 1 base to trimming and J lost 5 bases, with 7 bases between them. There are 13 residues in the CDR3. This chain's CDR3 is CASSVSMDQPQHF. The CDR3 DNA is TGTGCCAGCAGCGTATCGATGGATCAGCCCCAGCATTTT. Full variable domain (remainder filled in from reference TRBV9 and TRBJ1-5): DSGVTQTPKHLITATGQRVTLRCSPRSGDLSVYWYQQSLDQGLQFLIQYYNGEERAKGNILERFSAQQFPDLHSELNLSSLELGDSALYFCASSVSMDQPQHFGDGTRLSIL.

This chain uses TRBV7-9 with TRBJ1-4; D gene unclear. Trimming shortened V by 2 bases and J by 5 bases, and 6 bases separated the two germline ends. There are 13 residues in the CDR3. CDR1 and CDR2 (germline): SEHNR, FQNEAQ (reference sequence). The CDR3 coding sequence is TGTGCCAGCAGCTTACCCGGGAATGAAAAACTGTTTTTT. Its translation: CASSLPGNEKLFF.

This chain connects TRBV28 to TRBJ2-5; no firm D call. This CDR3 has 11 amino acids. In germline, CDR1 is MDHEN, CDR2 SYDVKM. V lost 6 bases to trimming and J lost 7 bases, with 9 bases between them. CDR3 loop: CASRTLGTQYF. The CDR3, as DNA: TGTGCCAGCAGGACTCTAGGGACCCAGTACTTC.

The V call is TRBV30, the J call TRBJ2-7; possible D gene TRBD2, 6 bases. V was shortened by 4 bases and J by 7 bases, with 26 bases between the two germline ends. The CDR3 has 16 amino acids. Germline CDR1 is GTSNPN and CDR2 is SVGIG (reference sequence). Here the CDR3 reads CAWKPSGHRRDGEQYF. CDR3 coding DNA: TGTGCCTGGAAACCCTCCGGGCACCGGAGGGATGGAGAGCAGTACTTC.

The chain employs TRBV12-3 or TRBV12-4 and TRBJ1-5; tentatively, D is TRBD1 (5 bases). V lost 6 bases, J lost 4 bases, and 10 bases lay in between. This CDR3 region has 13 residues. CDR3 DNA sequence: TGTGCCAGCAGGGGACGGATAAATCAGCCCCAGCATTTT. The encoded protein is CASRGRINQPQHF.

The count of this clone is one. The chain employs TRBV2 and TRBJ2-7, with D perhaps TRBD1 (6 bases). Trimming took off 6 bases at V and 6 bases at J, with 12 bases between the two ends. The CDR3 is made up of 12 amino acids. Per the germline V gene, CDR1 is SNHLY and CDR2 is FYNNEI. For the CDR3, the DNA is TGTGCCAGCAGCAGGGGCGCTGGCGAGCAGTACTTC. It translates to CASSRGAGEQYF.

This clone was seen a single time. The chain uses TRBV18 and TRBJ1-3; D might be TRBD1 (5 bases). Germline V gene lookup returns CDR1 KGHSH and CDR2 LQKENI. The ends were cut back, 0 bases at V and 0 bases at J, with 9 bases in the middle. The CDR3 contains 16 residues. The CDR3 sequence is CASSPPVRVSGNTIYF. DNA for the CDR3: TGTGCCAGCTCACCACCAGTCAGGGTCTCTGGAAACACCATATATTTT. The variable domain in full, with the rest retrieved from reference TRBV18 and TRBJ1-3, is NAGVMQNPRHLVRRRGQEARLRCSPMKGHSHVYWYRQLPEEGLKFMVYLQKENIIDESGMPKERFSAEFPKEGPSILRIQQVVRGDSAAYFCASSPPVRVSGNTIYFGEGSWLTVV.

The chain carries TRBV11-2 and TRBJ2-5; TRBD1 aligns across 7 bases. The V and J ends lost 5 bases and 1 base, in that order; junction bases with no gene match: 10. This CDR3 has 16 residues. CDR1 is SGHAT and CDR2 is FQNNGV in the germline V gene. The CDR3 DNA reads as TGTGCCAGCAGCCCTTGGGACAGCGCAGCCCAAGAGACCCAGTACTTC. It yields the protein CASSPWDSAAQETQYF. The complete variable domain, with remaining parts taken from reference TRBV11-2 and TRBJ2-5, reads EAGVAQSPRYKIIEKRQSVAFWCNPISGHATLYWYQQILGQGPKLLIQFQNNGVVDDSQLPKDRFSAERLKGVDSTLKIQPAKLEDSAVYLCASSPWDSAAQETQYFGPGTRLLVL.

The J gene is TRBJ1-4, the V gene TRBV6-5; D call uncertain. The germline CDR1 and CDR2 sequences are MNHEY and SVGAGI. V shed 0 bases and J shed 4 bases, with 9 bases lying between them. The CDR3 covers 15 residues. CDR3 in amino acids: CASSYSRGNNEKLFF. The CDR3 nucleotides are TGTGCCAGCAGTTACTCGAGAGGGAATAATGAAAAACTGTTTTTT.

This rearrangement joins TRBV5-3 to TRBJ1-6, with a tentative D call TRBD1 (5 bases). TRBV5-3 counts as an open reading frame of uncertain function. The CDR3 covers 17 residues. V lost 4 bases and J 5 bases, leaving 19 bases between the germline ends. CDR3 sequence (DNA): TGTGCCAGAAGCCGACCGCGGCAGGGCCCCCATAATTCACCCCTCCACTTT. It encodes CARSRPRQGPHNSPLHF.

The chain has TRBV28 and TRBJ1-6; D unclear. Deletions cut 5 bases from V and 8 bases from J, with 7 bases between. Germline CDR1 MDHEN, CDR2 SYDVKM. The CDR3 spans 12 residues. The CDR3 DNA follows: TGTGCCAGCAGTAGCTTGGATTCACCCCTCCACTTT. As protein: CASSSLDSPLHF.

The chain couples TRBV5-1 to TRBJ2-5; 7 bases match TRBD1. Germline V CDR1 and CDR2: SGHRS, YFSETQ. J was trimmed by 3 bases and V by 0 bases; bases with no gene match: 8. The CDR3 consists of 16 residues. The CDR3 DNA is TGCGCCAGCAGCTTGGGGCTCAGGGGGATGGAAGAGACCCAGTACTTC. It is translated as CASSLGLRGMEETQYF.

This clone was seen just once. The gene calls are TRBV7-2 and TRBJ2-3, with 7 bases matching TRBD1. The V and J ends lost 6 bases and 7 bases, in that order; junction bases with no gene match: 13. Per the germline V gene, CDR1 is SGHTA and CDR2 is FQGNSA. The CDR3 loop spans 15 amino acids. The CDR3 nucleotides read TGTGCCAGCAGACCACCCGGGACAGACTATTATACGCAGTATTTT. This codes for CASRPPGTDYYTQYF.

The V and J genes are TRBV5-1 and TRBJ1-4; tentative D call: TRBD1 (5 bases). The germline V gene encodes CDR1 SGHRS and CDR2 YFSETQ. CDR3 size: 16 residues. Trimming took off 0 bases at V and 3 bases at J, with 12 bases between the two ends. CDR3 DNA: TGCGCCAGCAGCTTGGCCCGGGGGGGACCTAATGAAAAACTGTTTTTT. This encodes CASSLARGGPNEKLFF.